This T cell receptor beta chain is from a study of blood T cell repertoires in COVID-19. Measured with immunoSEQ multiplex PCR; TCRdb has only the in-frame clones, and not every one. Seen here are about 180,000 clones, around 83% observed once, and the top ten hold approximately 8%. Enrolment of Seattle patients took place during active infection, and they were followed longitudinally. V was clipped by 4 bases and J by 6 bases; unmatched bases: 7. This CDR3 region has 14 residues. Germline V CDR1 and CDR2: SGHRS, YFSETQ. The chain has TRBV5-1 and TRBJ1-2, with 9 bases identical to TRBD1. This TCR was recovered from a woman aged 65 to 85 with COVID-19, enrolled during active disease. Sequences were obtained from peripheral blood. DNA of the CDR3: TGCGCCAGCAGCCTCACAGGGGGCCTAAATGGCTACACCTTC. Amino acids: CASSLTGGLNGYTF.